Listed here are 26 T cell receptor beta chains from one sample, sequenced in a study of blood T cell repertoires in COVID-19. Data came from immunoSEQ multiplex PCR; TCRdb stores just in-frame clones and leaves some out. Here the sample spans roughly 170,000 clones, roughly nine tenths being singletons. Sequenced input: peripheral blood. The receptor set was obtained from a man aged 65-85 years with active or convalescent COVID-19.

The chain is built from TRBV6-6 and TRBJ1-2; D uncertain. The V gene's germline CDR1 is MNHNY and CDR2 SVGAGI (reference sequence). The CDR3 is 12 residues long. Trimming removed 6 bases from V and 4 bases from J, with 9 bases in between. The DNA of the CDR3 is TGTGCCAGCAGGGGTCAGGTCTATGGCTACACCTTC. As protein: CASRGQVYGYTF.

V usage is TRBV4-3 and J usage is TRBJ1-4, with D perhaps TRBD1 (5 bases). The germline V gene has CDR1 LGHNA and CDR2 YSLEER. Trimming removed 1 base from V and 8 bases from J, with 17 bases in between. There are 16 residues in the CDR3. The chain's CDR3 is CASSQAPGLDNEKLFF. CDR3 in DNA: TGCGCCAGCAGCCAAGCTCCGGGACTTGACAACGAAAAACTGTTTTTT.

The chain employs TRBV5-1 and TRBJ1-4; perhaps TRBD1 as D (6 bases). Germline assignment: CDR1 SGHRS and CDR2 YFSETQ. V was cut by 0 bases and J by 0 bases, with 12 bases left in between. The CDR3 consists of 17 residues. For the CDR3, the DNA is TGCGCCAGCAGCTTGGGGTGGACAGCTGCAACTAATGAAAAACTGTTTTTT. Encoded protein: CASSLGWTAATNEKLFF. Supplemented by reference TRBV5-1 and TRBJ1-4, the full variable domain reads KAGVTQTPRYLIKTRGQQVTLSCSPISGHRSVSWYQQTPGQGLQFLFEYFSETQRNKGNFPGRFSGRQFSNSRSEMNVSTLELGDSALYLCASSLGWTAATNEKLFFGSGTQLSVL.

The V and J genes are TRBV12-5 and TRBJ1-5; 8 bases match TRBD1. Germline CDR1 and CDR2: LGHNT and FRNRAP. The CDR3 contains 18 residues. Trimming cost V 0 bases and J 0 bases; bases outside gene matches: 7. CDR3 residues: CASGLVQGGPYSNQPQHF. The CDR3 DNA is TGTGCTAGTGGTTTGGTACAGGGGGGCCCTTATAGCAATCAGCCCCAGCATTTT.

The sample holds many counts of this clone. The chain joins TRBV2 to TRBJ2-3; 7 positions agree with TRBD1. The germline gives CDR1 SNHLY, CDR2 FYNNEI. V dropped 6 bases and J dropped 0; count of bases not matched to a gene: 9. This CDR3 contains 16 residues. CDR3 region: CASRMGQSSSTDTQYF. The CDR3 DNA reads as TGTGCCAGCAGAATGGGACAGTCTTCTAGCACAGATACGCAGTATTTT. The full variable domain, completed using reference TRBV2 and TRBJ2-3, is EPEVTQTPSHQVTQMGQEVILRCVPISNHLYFYWYRQILGQKVEFLVSFYNNEISEKSEIFDDQFSVERPDGSNFTLKIRSTKLEDSAMYFCASRMGQSSSTDTQYFGPGTRLTVL.

The chain joins TRBV19 to TRBJ1-4; 8 bases agree with TRBD1. This CDR3 is built from 15 residues. V was clipped by 10 bases and J by 8 bases; unmatched bases: 15. Germline CDR1 LNHDA, CDR2 SQIVND (reference sequence). CDR3 region: CATGGTGRLREKLFF. As DNA, the CDR3 is TGTGCCACTGGGGGGACAGGCCGGCTCCGGGAAAAACTGTTTTTT.

The rearrangement joins TRBV12-3 or TRBV12-4 to TRBJ1-2; TRBD1 matches at 7 bases. Germline trimming cut 8 bases from V and 2 bases from J; bases unmatched to any gene: 5. CDR3 size: 13 residues. The CDR3 is CASLDRANYGYTF. CDR3 nucleotides: TGTGCCAGCCTTGACAGGGCCAACTATGGCTACACCTTC.

The CDR3 loop is CASSSRQGPNYGYTF. The DNA of the CDR3 is TGTGCCAGCAGCTCTCGACAGGGGCCTAACTATGGCTACACCTTC. The chain combines TRBV5-4 with TRBJ1-2; 8 nucleotides match TRBD1. Trimming took 3 bases from V and 0 from J; bases not matched to a gene: 4. The CDR3 covers 15 residues. Germline V gene sequence: CDR1 SGHNT, CDR2 YYREEE (reference sequence).

This rearrangement joins TRBV6-2 or TRBV6-3 to TRBJ1-5; D gene uncertain. This CDR3 region has 16 residues. CDR1 MNHEY and CDR2 SVGEGT come from the germline V gene. The V and J ends lost 0 bases and 5 bases respectively, with 14 bases between them. The chain's CDR3 is CASSYSGVRTDQPQHF. For the CDR3, the DNA is TGTGCCAGCAGTTACTCCGGGGTCCGTACCGATCAGCCCCAGCATTTT.

Remarks on this clone: The junction and the germline gene differ at one end; a read error may be behind it. This sequence joins TRBV7-7 and TRBJ2-2; 7 bases match TRBD2. The germline V gene encodes CDR1 SSHAT and CDR2 FNYEAQ (reference sequence). The CDR3 totals 15 residues. This chain's CDR3 is CASSLVGGDTGELFF. The CDR3 DNA sequence: TGTGCTAGCAGCTTAGTTGGGGGGGACACCGGGGAGCTGTTTTTT. The complete variable domain, with remaining parts taken from reference TRBV7-7 and TRBJ2-2, reads GAGVSQSPRYKVTKRGQDVTLRCDPISSHATLYWYQQALGQGPEFLTYFNYEAQPDKSGLPSDRFSAERPEGSISTLTIQRTEQRDSAMYRCASSLVGGDTGELFFGEGSRLTVL.

The rearrangement uses TRBV25-1 and TRBJ2-1; 12 bases line up with TRBD2. The V gene end was trimmed by 6 bases and the J gene end by 1 base; junction bases not matched to a gene: 10. CDR3 size: 18 residues. Germline V CDR1 and CDR2: MGHDK, SYGVNS. The CDR3 DNA sequence: TGTGCCAGCAGCAACCGGCCAGGACTAGCGGGATCCTACAATGAGCAGTTCTTC. Translated: CASSNRPGLAGSYNEQFF. Drawing the rest from reference TRBV25-1 and TRBJ2-1, the complete variable domain is EADIYQTPRYLVIGTGKKITLECSQTMGHDKMYWYQQDPGMELHLIHYSYGVNSTEKGDLSSESTVSRIRTEHFPLTLESARPSHTSQYLCASSNRPGLAGSYNEQFFGPGTRLTVL.

The rearrangement joins TRBV18 to TRBJ1-4, with D possibly being TRBD1 (6 bases). The CDR3 runs to 17 residues. Germline V gene lookup returns CDR1 KGHSH and CDR2 LQKENI. Between the trimmed V and J ends, which lost 3 bases and 8 bases, there was a span of 22 bases. As DNA, the CDR3 is TGTGCCAGCTCACCGGAAGGACAGCTAATGAATTGGGAAAAACTGTTTTTT. It translates to CASSPEGQLMNWEKLFF.

About this clone itself: A read error may produce the germline difference seen at one junction end. V is TRBV6-5 and J is TRBJ1-2; D gene uncertain. The germline CDR1 and CDR2 sequences are MNHEY and SVGAGI. The CDR3 consists of 14 residues. CDR3 amino acids: CASSDSLTTRGYTF. The CDR3 DNA sequence: TGTGCCAGCAGTGACTCGCTTACAACTAGAGGCTACACCTTC.

The genes are TRBV12-3 or TRBV12-4 and TRBJ1-4; D unclear. The CDR3 runs to 11 residues. The V end lost 3 bases, the J end lost 7 bases, and 3 bases lay between the germline ends. The CDR3 DNA reads as TGTGCCAGCAGTTTGAGTGAAAAACTGTTTTTT. Its protein product is CASSLSEKLFF.

The rearrangement joins TRBV11-2 to TRBJ1-2; 9 positions match TRBD1. V was pared by 3 bases and J by 2 bases, with 4 bases of the junction left unmatched. Per the germline V gene, CDR1 is SGHAT and CDR2 is FQNNGV. The CDR3 extends over 15 amino acids. Here the CDR3 reads CASSFGTGRNYGYTF. CDR3 DNA: TGTGCCAGCAGCTTCGGGACAGGGCGAAACTATGGCTACACCTTC.

This sequence joins TRBV7-6 and TRBJ1-2; no clear D gene. The V gene lost 0 bases and the J gene lost 4 bases, with 9 bases spanning the gap. The CDR3 is 14 residues long. In germline, CDR1 is SGHVS, CDR2 FNYEAQ. CDR3 region: CASSLATAPYGYTF. CDR3 bases: TGTGCCAGCAGCTTAGCAACAGCCCCCTATGGCTACACCTTC.

V gene TRBV6-5 combines with J gene TRBJ1-4; the match to TRBD1 covers 9 bases. The V segment lost 4 bases and the J segment 5 bases; nucleotides outside the gene matches: 8. Germline lookup yields CDR1 MNHEY and CDR2 SVGAGI. CDR3 length: 16 amino acids. The chain's CDR3 is CASSFSSGTGNEKLFF. The DNA for the CDR3 is TGTGCCAGCAGTTTTTCGTCCGGGACAGGGAATGAAAAACTGTTTTTT.

V gene TRBV10-3 combines with J gene TRBJ1-5, with D possibly matching TRBD1 (6 bases). V shed 4 bases and J shed 5 bases, with 9 bases lying between them. The CDR3 is 13 amino acids. Germline-derived CDR1 and CDR2 are ENHRY and SYGVKD. The CDR3 nucleotides are TGTGCCATCAGTGCAGGGGTCGATCAGCCCCAGCATTTT. This encodes CAISAGVDQPQHF.

The rearrangement joins TRBV18 to TRBJ1-1; D call uncertain. Trimming stripped 3 bases from V and 6 bases from J, with 11 bases between. This CDR3 has 13 residues. Germline lookup yields CDR1 KGHSH and CDR2 LQKENI. The CDR3 DNA is TGTGCCAGCTCACCTGCGAGGACTGCTGAAGCTTTCTTT. Its translation is CASSPARTAEAFF.

The chain links TRBV7-2 to TRBJ2-1, with 9 bases fitting TRBD2. V was clipped by 5 bases and J by 7 bases; unmatched bases: 9. The CDR3 is made up of 15 amino acids. Germline-derived CDR1 and CDR2 are SGHTA and FQGNSA. The DNA of the CDR3 is TGTGCCAGCAGCCCGCCGGGACTAGCTATGAATGAGCAGTTCTTC. Its translation is CASSPPGLAMNEQFF. Looking up the rest from reference TRBV7-2 and TRBJ2-1 gives the full variable domain: GAGVSQSPSNKVTEKGKDVELRCDPISGHTALYWYRQSLGQGLEFLIYFQGNSAPDKSGLPSDRFSAERTGGSVSTLTIQRTQQEDSAVYLCASSPPGLAMNEQFFGPGTRLTVL.

Regarding this clone: The same CDR3 can be traced to other DNA sequences in this sample. The chain uses TRBV27 and TRBJ1-1; possibly TRBD1 for D (6 bases). V shed 2 bases and J shed 6 bases, with 7 bases lying between them. The CDR3 runs to 12 residues. CDR1 MNHEY and CDR2 SMNVEV come from the germline V gene (reference sequence). CDR3 region: CASSLRGSEAFF. The CDR3 DNA is TGTGCCAGCAGTTTAAGGGGGTCTGAAGCTTTCTTT.

V and J are TRBV27 and TRBJ1-1; 10 bases agree with TRBD1. V gave up 3 bases and J gave up 6 bases; unmatched junction bases: 7. Per germline, CDR1 MNHEY and CDR2 SMNVEV (reference sequence). The CDR3 runs to 15 residues. This chain's CDR3 is CASSFGDRGRAEAFF. The DNA for the CDR3 is TGTGCCAGCAGTTTTGGGGACAGGGGTAGGGCTGAAGCTTTCTTT.

The J gene is TRBJ2-5, the V gene TRBV7-9, with 7 bases matching TRBD1. The germline V gene encodes CDR1 SEHNR and CDR2 FQNEAQ (reference sequence). The ends lost 6 bases at V and 5 bases at J; junction bases unmatched: 9. This CDR3 comprises 14 residues. The CDR3 sequence: CASSYTGEWETQYF. CDR3 DNA sequence: TGTGCCAGCAGTTATACAGGGGAATGGGAGACCCAGTACTTC.

The chain has TRBV4-3 and TRBJ2-6; TRBD1 matches 10 bases. The CDR3 is made up of 18 amino acids. V shed 4 bases, J shed 4 bases, and the junction held 10 bases outside the gene matches. Germline CDR1 and CDR2: LGHNA and YSLEER. DNA of the CDR3: TGCGCCAGCAGCCCCCGGGACAGGGGTGCCTCGGGGGCCAACGTCCTGACTTTC. Translated, it gives CASSPRDRGASGANVLTF.

This clone was recorded only once. The genes are TRBV4-1 and TRBJ1-1; TRBD1 is a possible D gene (6 bases). Between the trimmed V and J ends, which lost 1 base and 11 bases, there was a span of 23 bases. Per the germline V gene, CDR1 is MGHRA and CDR2 is YSYEKL. CDR3 length equals 16 residues. The DNA for the CDR3 is TGCGCCAGCAGCCAAGCTAAGTCGACAGGAACTTTTGGGGCTTTCTTT. Protein sequence: CASSQAKSTGTFGAFF.

The chain recombines TRBV28 with TRBJ1-3; D is uncertain. The CDR3 covers 13 residues. The V and J ends lost 8 bases and 4 bases respectively, with 12 bases between them. Germline assignment: CDR1 MDHEN and CDR2 SYDVKM. CDR3 loop: CASLTFAGNTIYF. The CDR3 DNA reads TGTGCCAGCCTTACTTTCGCCGGAAACACCATATATTTT.